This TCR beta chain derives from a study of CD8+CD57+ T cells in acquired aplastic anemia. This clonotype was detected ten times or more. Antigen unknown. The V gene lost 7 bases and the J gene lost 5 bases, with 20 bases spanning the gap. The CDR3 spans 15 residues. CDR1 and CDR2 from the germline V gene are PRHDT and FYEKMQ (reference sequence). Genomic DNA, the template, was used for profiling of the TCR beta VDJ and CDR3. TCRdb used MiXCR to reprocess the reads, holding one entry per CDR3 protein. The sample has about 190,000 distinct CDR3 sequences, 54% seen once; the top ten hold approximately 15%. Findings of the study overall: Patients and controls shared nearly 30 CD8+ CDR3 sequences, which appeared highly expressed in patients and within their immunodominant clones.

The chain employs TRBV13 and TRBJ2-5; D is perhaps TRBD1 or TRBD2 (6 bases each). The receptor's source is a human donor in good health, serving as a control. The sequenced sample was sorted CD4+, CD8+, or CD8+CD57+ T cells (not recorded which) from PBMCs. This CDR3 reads CASTDSRRGGETQYF. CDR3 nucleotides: TGTGCCAGCACCGATTCTCGGAGAGGGGGGGAGACCCAGTACTTC.